What follows is one TCR beta chain and its context. Its antigen is not identified. The sample belongs to a study of blood T cells in healthy people across ages. Combining a sample-barcoded 5' primer with a J-beta primer mix, a second PCR ran for about 7 to 11 cycles. TCRdb re-called the 5' RACE reads with MiXCR, one entry per CDR3 protein. The sample lists about 640,000 distinct CDR3 sequences; roughly 50% were seen once. Study findings and constraints: A strong correlation was found between TCR beta diversity and the percentage of naive T cells. Long-lived donors exceeded aged donors in naive CD4+ cells and diversity. It was held that the diversity estimates obtained from one million T cells were underestimates.

V trimming: 10 bases; J trimming: 4 bases; junction bases outside the gene matches: 11. The CDR3 runs to 15 residues. CDR1 and CDR2 (germline): ENHRY, SYGVKD. The receptor comes from a man aged 60 to 75 in good health. This chain links TRBV10-3 with TRBJ2-5, with 11 bases lining up with TRBD2. Material for sequencing was blood. For the CDR3, the DNA is TGTGCCACTACAACGACTAGCGGGGCTGGAGAGACCCAGTACTTC. Its translation is CATTTTSGAGETQYF.